The 27 T cell receptor beta chains below were found in one sample sequenced in a study of blood T cell repertoires in COVID-19. TCRdb's table, derived via immunoSEQ multiplex PCR, lists solely in-frame clones and lacks some. The table lists under 100,000 clones, roughly 90% of them singletons, with about 3.3% in the top ten. The sequencing input was peripheral blood. The receptors stem from a woman in her 70s with acute or convalescent COVID-19.

The chain couples TRBV5-5 to TRBJ2-2; D might be TRBD1 (7 bases). V lost 5 bases and J lost 5, with 16 bases in between. The germline V gene encodes CDR1 SGHKS and CDR2 YYEKEE (reference sequence). The CDR3 runs 15 residues. CDR3 coding DNA: TGTGCCAGCAGAGAGGCAGGGGGGAATACCGGGGAGCTGTTTTTT. It yields the protein CASREAGGNTGELFF.

The rearrangement uses TRBV6-6 and TRBJ1-4, with TRBD1 matching 8 bases. J lost 5 bases, V lost 0 bases, and 5 bases had no gene match. Per the germline V gene, CDR1 is MNHNY and CDR2 is SVGAGI (reference sequence). The CDR3 is 16 residues long. In DNA, the CDR3 is TGTGCCAGCAGTTACTCGATGACAGGGGCAAATGAAAAACTGTTTTTT. Translation gives CASSYSMTGANEKLFF.

The V call is TRBV19, the J call TRBJ1-5; D perhaps matches TRBD1 (6 bases). CDR1 is LNHDA and CDR2 is SQIVND in the germline V gene (reference sequence). The CDR3 contains 13 residues. Trimming stripped 6 bases from V and 1 base from J, with 7 bases between. CDR3 in DNA: TGTGCCAGTAGCGGACAGAGCAATCAGCCCCAGCATTTT. This translates into CASSGQSNQPQHF.

The CDR3 protein is CASSPGPGQGFRGYTF. CDR3 in DNA: TGCGCCAGCAGTCCTGGGCCGGGACAGGGCTTTAGGGGCTACACCTTC. The V call is TRBV4-1, the J call TRBJ1-2, with 9 bases fitting TRBD1. CDR1 MGHRA and CDR2 YSYEKL come from the germline V gene. The CDR3 length is 16 residues. Trimming at V came to 6 bases and at J to 8 bases, leaving 16 bases not matched to a gene.

In its sample, this clone was seen once. The CDR3 reads CASSLNGNGEKLFF. The CDR3 nucleotides read TGTGCCAGCAGCTTGAACGGGAATGGAGAAAAACTGTTTTTT. V and J are TRBV5-6 and TRBJ1-4; no clear D gene. CDR1 is SGHDT and CDR2 is YYEEEE in the germline V gene. Trimming removed 1 base at V and 8 bases at J, with 12 bases between. The CDR3 extends over 14 amino acids.

V usage is TRBV28 and J usage is TRBJ2-3; D uncertain. CDR3 length: 16 residues. Trimming removed 5 bases from V and 0 bases from J, with 15 bases in between. CDR1 MDHEN and CDR2 SYDVKM come from the germline V gene. This CDR3 reads CASSPSPGTSTDTQYF. In DNA, the CDR3 is TGTGCCAGCAGTCCAAGCCCGGGTACTAGCACAGATACGCAGTATTTT.

The DNA of the CDR3 is TGTGCCACCAGCGGCAGCGGGTGGGGCACCGGGGAGCTGTTTTTT. This sequence encodes CATSGSGWGTGELFF. The V and J genes are TRBV24-1 and TRBJ2-2, with D tentatively TRBD2 (6 bases). V was cut by 7 bases and J by 4 bases, with 15 bases left in between. The CDR3 is made up of 15 amino acids. CDR1 KGHDR and CDR2 SFDVKD come from the germline V gene.

V gene TRBV3-1 (or the pseudogene TRBV3-2) combines with J gene TRBJ1-1, with D possibly TRBD1 on 5 matching bases. V shed 2 bases and J shed 3 bases, with 7 bases lying between them. The CDR3 totals 13 residues. Germline values: CDR1 LGHDT, CDR2 YNNKEL (reference sequence). The CDR3 is CASSQRGYTEAFF. As DNA, the CDR3 is TGTGCCAGCAGCCAACGGGGGTACACTGAAGCTTTCTTT.

The count of this clone is one. This chain connects TRBV5-5 to TRBJ2-3, with D possibly being TRBD2 (6 bases). The V gene's germline CDR1 is SGHKS and CDR2 YYEKEE (reference sequence). CDR3 size: 15 residues. V lost 3 bases, J lost 3 bases, and 14 bases lay in between. The CDR3 spells CASSSLAGLTDTQYF. DNA of the CDR3: TGTGCCAGCAGCTCCTTGGCGGGGTTGACAGATACGCAGTATTTT.

J is TRBJ1-5 and V is TRBV5-8; D is unresolved. Trimming left V 3 bases short and J 0 bases short, with 13 bases between. The germline V gene has CDR1 SGHTS and CDR2 YDEGEE. CDR3 size: 16 residues. CDR3 nucleotides: TGTGCCAGCAGCTCTGGGCTGGTTTATAGCAATCAGCCCCAGCATTTT. Protein: CASSSGLVYSNQPQHF.

The chain is built from TRBV19 and TRBJ2-2; a possible D gene is TRBD2 (5 bases). V was shortened by 5 bases and J by 6 bases, with 19 bases between the two germline ends. The CDR3 extends over 16 amino acids. Germline V gives CDR1 LNHDA, CDR2 SQIVND (reference sequence). The CDR3 protein is CASSGPGIRSPGELFF. For the CDR3, the DNA is TGTGCCAGTAGTGGACCGGGAATACGGAGTCCCGGGGAGCTGTTTTTT.

The rearrangement links TRBV5-1 to TRBJ1-1; 7 nucleotides agree with TRBD1. This CDR3 has 15 residues. Unmatched junction bases numbered 5, after V lost 3 bases and J lost 0 bases. Germline-derived CDR1 and CDR2 are SGHRS and YFSETQ. Here the CDR3 DNA reads TGCGCCAGCAGCTCGGGACAGCCTCTGAACACTGAAGCTTTCTTT. This codes for CASSSGQPLNTEAFF. Full variable domain (remainder filled in from reference TRBV5-1 and TRBJ1-1): KAGVTQTPRYLIKTRGQQVTLSCSPISGHRSVSWYQQTPGQGLQFLFEYFSETQRNKGNFPGRFSGRQFSNSRSEMNVSTLELGDSALYLCASSSGQPLNTEAFFGQGTRLTVV.

The genes are TRBV27 and TRBJ1-5, with D perhaps matching TRBD1 (6 bases). The CDR3 spans 14 residues. Germline-derived CDR1 and CDR2 are MNHEY and SMNVEV (reference sequence). With 6 bases removed from V and 3 bases from J, the gap between germline ends came to 12 bases. Here the CDR3 DNA reads TGTGCCAGCAGACCTGGACAGCTCAATCAGCCCCAGCATTTT. It translates to CASRPGQLNQPQHF.

This clone has only one observation. CDR3 amino acids: CASSISTSGVYGYTF. As DNA, the CDR3 is TGCGCCAGCAGTATCTCGACATCAGGGGTCTATGGCTACACCTTC. The chain recombines TRBV5-1 with TRBJ1-2; D is possibly TRBD1 (6 bases). The V and J ends lost 5 bases and 4 bases respectively, with 18 bases between them. The germline V gene encodes CDR1 SGHRS and CDR2 YFSETQ. CDR3 length equals 15 residues.

The J gene is TRBJ2-5, the V gene TRBV12-3 or TRBV12-4, with 7 bases lining up with TRBD1. V lost 5 bases to trimming and J lost 6 bases; unmatched junction nucleotides: 6. CDR3 size: 13 residues. In DNA form, the CDR3 reads TGTGCCAGCAGTCTCGACAGGGCCCAGACCCAGTACTTC. This translates into CASSLDRAQTQYF.

This clone is a singleton in its sample. The rearrangement links TRBV3-1 (or the pseudogene TRBV3-2) to TRBJ1-1; tentative D call: TRBD1 (5 bases). V was cut by 4 bases and J by 7 bases, with 16 bases left in between. There are 14 residues in the CDR3. Germline values: CDR1 LGHDT, CDR2 YNNKEL (reference sequence). The CDR3 DNA is TGTGCCAGCAGCCCCCCTGGGGGGACGGGTGAAGCTTTCTTT. Translated: CASSPPGGTGEAFF.

The V and J genes are TRBV10-3 and TRBJ2-3; 7 bases line up with TRBD2. The CDR3 is made up of 13 amino acids. In germline, CDR1 is ENHRY, CDR2 SYGVKD. After removal of 8 bases from V and 1 base from J, the junction contained 3 bases not matched to a gene. The CDR3 sequence is CAIASGGTDTQYF. DNA of the CDR3: TGTGCCATCGCGAGCGGGGGCACAGATACGCAGTATTTT.

The chain links TRBV5-5 to TRBJ1-5; TRBD1 matches at 9 bases. The CDR3 extends over 14 amino acids. V dropped 1 base and J dropped 5; count of bases not matched to a gene: 1. The V gene's germline CDR1 is SGHKS and CDR2 YYEKEE (reference sequence). Here the CDR3 reads CASSLTGGDQPQHF. The CDR3 DNA is TGTGCCAGCAGCTTGACAGGGGGCGATCAGCCCCAGCATTTT.

The chain has TRBV3-1 (or the pseudogene TRBV3-2) and TRBJ2-1, with 9 bases aligning to TRBD2. The CDR3 has 17 amino acids. The J segment lost 8 bases and the V segment lost 0 bases, leaving 11 bases of the junction unmatched. Germline V lookup: CDR1 LGHDT, CDR2 YNNKEL (reference sequence). CDR3 in amino acids: CASSQDLSVAGAHEQFF. The CDR3, as DNA: TGTGCCAGCAGCCAAGATTTGTCGGTAGCGGGAGCACATGAGCAGTTCTTC.

The CDR3 loop is CASSFSDRPVQFF. CDR3 DNA sequence: TGTGCCAGCAGTTTTTCAGACAGGCCGGTCCAGTTCTTC. V and J are TRBV12-3 or TRBV12-4 and TRBJ2-1; tentatively, D is TRBD1 (6 bases). The CDR3 extends over 13 amino acids. V was pared by 3 bases and J by 13 bases, with 16 bases between.

The chain employs TRBV5-4 and TRBJ2-1, with 10 bases fitting TRBD2. This CDR3 has 16 amino acids. Germline V CDR1 and CDR2: SGHNT, YYREEE (reference sequence). The V and J ends lost 5 bases and 3 bases, in that order; junction bases with no gene match: 8. CDR3 loop: CASRTGLAENYNEQFF. CDR3 bases: TGTGCCAGCAGGACCGGACTAGCGGAAAACTACAATGAGCAGTTCTTC.

CDR3 bases: TGTGCCAGCAGCTTCGGGACTAGCGGGAACTACGAGCAGTACTTC. Translation gives CASSFGTSGNYEQYF. The rearrangement joins TRBV5-4 to TRBJ2-7; 13 bases fit TRBD2. Germline assignment: CDR1 SGHNT and CDR2 YYREEE (reference sequence). This CDR3 contains 15 residues. J lost 3 bases, V lost 2 bases, and 2 bases had no gene match.

The V and J genes are TRBV3-1 (or the pseudogene TRBV3-2) and TRBJ1-5; weak D call: TRBD1 (6 bases). The CDR3 totals 14 residues. V lost 5 bases to trimming and J lost 3 bases, with 11 bases between them. The germline V gene has CDR1 LGHDT and CDR2 YNNKEL (reference sequence). The CDR3 sequence: CASSARQDNQPQHF. The CDR3 DNA is TGTGCCAGCAGCGCAAGACAGGACAATCAGCCCCAGCATTTT.

The rearrangement joins TRBV13 to TRBJ2-7; tentatively, D is TRBD2 (5 bases). CDR1 PRHDT and CDR2 FYEKMQ come from the germline V gene (reference sequence). This CDR3 is 15 amino acids long. V was cut by 2 bases and J by 1 base, with 12 bases left in between. CDR3 coding DNA: TGTGCCAGCAGCTTATTTGGAGGCCGATCCTACGAGCAGTACTTC. Amino acids: CASSLFGGRSYEQYF.

The CDR3 sequence: CASSTTHGRTQYF. The CDR3 DNA reads as TGTGCCAGCAGCACAACTCACGGGAGGACCCAGTACTTC. The rearrangement uses TRBV27 and TRBJ2-5, with D maybe TRBD2 (6 bases). This CDR3 comprises 13 residues. Trimming took off 6 bases at V and 7 bases at J, with 15 bases between the two ends. CDR1 MNHEY and CDR2 SMNVEV come from the germline V gene (reference sequence).

The chain uses TRBV2 and TRBJ1-1; 10 bases are a match to TRBD1. Germline trimming cut 2 bases from V and 5 bases from J; bases unmatched to any gene: 8. CDR3 length equals 16 residues. Looked up from germline, CDR1 is SNHLY and CDR2 is FYNNEI. In nucleotides, the CDR3 is TGTGCCAGCAGTGAAACAGCGGACAGGGGGAGTACTGAAGCTTTCTTT. Protein: CASSETADRGSTEAFF. Full variable domain (remainder filled in from reference TRBV2 and TRBJ1-1): EPEVTQTPSHQVTQMGQEVILRCVPISNHLYFYWYRQILGQKVEFLVSFYNNEISEKSEIFDDQFSVERPDGSNFTLKIRSTKLEDSAMYFCASSETADRGSTEAFFGQGTRLTVV.

This clone was seen only once. The genes are TRBV19 and TRBJ2-7; D possibly corresponds to TRBD1 (5 bases). Deletions cut 3 bases from V and 6 bases from J, with 15 bases between. The CDR3 totals 14 residues. Germline CDR1 is LNHDA and CDR2 is SQIVND (reference sequence). CDR3: CASSMNQGALEQYF. The CDR3, as DNA: TGTGCCAGTAGTATGAACCAGGGTGCCCTCGAGCAGTACTTC.